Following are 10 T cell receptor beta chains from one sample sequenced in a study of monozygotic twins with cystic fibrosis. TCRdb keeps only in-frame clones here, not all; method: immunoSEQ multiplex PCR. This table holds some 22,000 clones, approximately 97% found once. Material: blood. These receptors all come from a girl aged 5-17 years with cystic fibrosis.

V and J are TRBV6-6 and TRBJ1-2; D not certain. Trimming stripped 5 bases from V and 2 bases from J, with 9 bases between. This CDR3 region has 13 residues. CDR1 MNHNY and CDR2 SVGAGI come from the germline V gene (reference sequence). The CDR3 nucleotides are TGTGCCAGCAGTCGAAGTAGAAACTATGGCTACACCTTC. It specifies CASSRSRNYGYTF.

The CDR3 loop is CASSLPGQLYGYTF. CDR3 DNA: TGTGCCAGCAGCTTACCGGGACAGCTCTATGGCTACACCTTC. This chain links TRBV7-9 with TRBJ1-2, with 7 bases identical to TRBD1. The CDR3 consists of 14 residues. Germline V gene data show CDR1 as SEHNR and CDR2 as FQNEAQ (reference sequence). The V gene end was trimmed by 2 bases and the J gene end by 4 bases; junction bases not matched to a gene: 4.

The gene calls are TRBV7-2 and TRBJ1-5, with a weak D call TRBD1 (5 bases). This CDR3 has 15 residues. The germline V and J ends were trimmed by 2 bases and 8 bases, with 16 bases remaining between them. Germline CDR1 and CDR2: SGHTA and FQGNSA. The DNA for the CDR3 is TGTGCCAGCAGCTTAAACGCCGGTACGGGGGAGCCCCAGCATTTT. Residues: CASSLNAGTGEPQHF.

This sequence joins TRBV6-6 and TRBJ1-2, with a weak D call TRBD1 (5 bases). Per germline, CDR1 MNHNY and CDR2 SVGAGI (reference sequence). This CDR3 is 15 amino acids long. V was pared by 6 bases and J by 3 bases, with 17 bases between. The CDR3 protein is CASSPPGGFDYGYTF. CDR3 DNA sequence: TGTGCCAGCAGCCCCCCGGGGGGGTTCGACTATGGCTACACCTTC.

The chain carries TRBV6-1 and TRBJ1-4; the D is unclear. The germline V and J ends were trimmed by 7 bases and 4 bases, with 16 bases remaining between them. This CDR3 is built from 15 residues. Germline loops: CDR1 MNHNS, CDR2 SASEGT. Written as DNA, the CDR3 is TGTGCCAGCACCCTTCGATCCGGTCGTAATGAAAAACTGTTTTTT. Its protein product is CASTLRSGRNEKLFF.

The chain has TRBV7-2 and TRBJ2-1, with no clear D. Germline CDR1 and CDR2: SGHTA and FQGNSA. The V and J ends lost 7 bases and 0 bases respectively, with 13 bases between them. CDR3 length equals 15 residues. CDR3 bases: TGTGCCAGCATTGCCGGATCGAGCTCCTACAATGAGCAGTTCTTC. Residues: CASIAGSSSYNEQFF.

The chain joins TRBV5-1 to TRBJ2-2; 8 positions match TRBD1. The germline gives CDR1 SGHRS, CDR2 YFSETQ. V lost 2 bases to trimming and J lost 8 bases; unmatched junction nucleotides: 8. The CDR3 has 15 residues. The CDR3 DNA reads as TGCGCCAGCAGCTTCGGGACAGGCCATCCTGGGGAGCTGTTTTTT. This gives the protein CASSFGTGHPGELFF.

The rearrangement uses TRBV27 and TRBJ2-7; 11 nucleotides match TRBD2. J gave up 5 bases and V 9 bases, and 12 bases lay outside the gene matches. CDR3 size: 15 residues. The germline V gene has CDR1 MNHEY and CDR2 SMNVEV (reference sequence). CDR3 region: CASSKPGTSGHEQYF. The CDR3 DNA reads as TGTGCCAGTTCGAAACCAGGGACTAGCGGCCACGAGCAGTACTTC.

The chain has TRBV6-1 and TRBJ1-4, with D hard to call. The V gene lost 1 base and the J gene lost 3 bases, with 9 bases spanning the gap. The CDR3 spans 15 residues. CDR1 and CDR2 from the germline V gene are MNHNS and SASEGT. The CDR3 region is CASSEGGEPNEKLFF. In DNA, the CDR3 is TGTGCCAGCAGTGAAGGTGGTGAACCTAATGAAAAACTGTTTTTT.

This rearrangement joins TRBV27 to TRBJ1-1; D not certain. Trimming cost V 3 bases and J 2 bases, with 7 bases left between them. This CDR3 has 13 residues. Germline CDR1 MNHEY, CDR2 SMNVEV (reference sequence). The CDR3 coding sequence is TGTGCCAGCAGTTTTACCCGAAACACTGAAGCTTTCTTT. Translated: CASSFTRNTEAFF.